Each of the 10 T cell receptor beta chains below was sequenced from the same sample in a study of blood T cell repertoires in COVID-19. Method: immunoSEQ multiplex PCR; TCRdb's copy keeps in-frame clones and lacks some. The table shows around 220,000 clones, with roughly 87% occurring only once. The sequenced material came from peripheral blood. The receptors originated from a man aged 40-49 years with active or convalescent COVID-19.

The chain carries TRBV11-3 and TRBJ1-5, with D tentatively TRBD1 (5 bases). Germline CDR1 and CDR2: SGHNT and YENEEA. This CDR3 has 15 residues. The germline V and J ends were trimmed by 6 bases and 4 bases, with 16 bases remaining between them. The chain's CDR3 is CASREDGGGNQPQHF. The CDR3 DNA reads TGTGCCAGCAGGGAGGACGGGGGGGGAAATCAGCCCCAGCATTTT.

The rearrangement uses TRBV10-3 and TRBJ1-5; D perhaps matches TRBD1 (6 bases). V dropped 10 bases and J dropped 11 bases, with 18 bases sitting between them. The germline V gene has CDR1 ENHRY and CDR2 SYGVKD. CDR3 size: 12 residues. CDR3 in amino acids: CATRQALAAQHF. The CDR3 nucleotides are TGTGCCACCCGACAGGCCCTCGCGGCCCAGCATTTT.

This clone was seen a handful of times. The chain employs TRBV9 and TRBJ2-1; TRBD2 agrees at 12 bases. From germline, CDR1 is SGDLS and CDR2 YYNGEE. CDR3 length equals 15 residues. Unmatched junction bases numbered 4, after V lost 3 bases and J lost 6 bases. The chain's CDR3 is CASSALAGGGNEQFF. DNA of the CDR3: TGTGCCAGCAGCGCCCTAGCGGGAGGGGGCAATGAGCAGTTCTTC.

The chain combines TRBV12-5 with TRBJ2-7; 8 nucleotides align to TRBD1. The CDR3 length is 14 residues. Germline V gene lookup returns CDR1 LGHNT and CDR2 FRNRAP. The J segment lost 7 bases and the V segment lost 6 bases, leaving 11 bases of the junction unmatched. The CDR3 protein is CASGLGQVPGEQYF. CDR3 coding DNA: TGTGCTAGTGGCCTGGGACAGGTACCCGGGGAGCAGTACTTC.

V gene TRBV28 combines with J gene TRBJ1-1; D gene ambiguous. Germline V gene sequence: CDR1 MDHEN, CDR2 SYDVKM. This CDR3 is 14 amino acids long. V lost 8 bases to trimming and J lost 1 base, with 14 bases between them. Here the CDR3 DNA reads TGTGCCAGCCCACCCGCGGGGAAGAACACTGAAGCTTTCTTT. This codes for CASPPAGKNTEAFF.

The V call is TRBV5-5, the J call TRBJ2-7; 7 bases are a match to TRBD1. Germline V gene data show CDR1 as SGHKS and CDR2 as YYEKEE (reference sequence). The CDR3 length is 14 residues. V dropped 5 bases and J dropped 3; count of bases not matched to a gene: 8. The CDR3: CASRRADRFYEQYF. The DNA for the CDR3 is TGTGCCAGCAGGAGAGCGGACAGGTTCTACGAGCAGTACTTC.

The CDR3 DNA reads TGTGCCAGCAAGGGACAGCGGGACACTGAAGCTTTCTTT. Its protein product is CASKGQRDTEAFF. This chain uses TRBV2 with TRBJ1-1, with 7 positions matching TRBD1. Germline values: CDR1 SNHLY, CDR2 FYNNEI. Germline trimming cut 7 bases from V and 3 bases from J; bases unmatched to any gene: 5. The CDR3 loop spans 13 amino acids.

The rearrangement uses TRBV5-1 and TRBJ1-1; tentative D call: TRBD1 (6 bases). Between the trimmed V and J ends, which lost 5 bases and 2 bases, there was a span of 13 bases. The CDR3 is made up of 14 amino acids. The germline gives CDR1 SGHRS, CDR2 YFSETQ. CDR3 coding DNA: TGCGCCAGCAGATCACAGGGTATCAACACTGAAGCTTTCTTT. This translates into CASRSQGINTEAFF. Full variable domain (outside the CDR3, taken from reference TRBV5-1 and TRBJ1-1): KAGVTQTPRYLIKTRGQQVTLSCSPISGHRSVSWYQQTPGQGLQFLFEYFSETQRNKGNFPGRFSGRQFSNSRSEMNVSTLELGDSALYLCASRSQGINTEAFFGQGTRLTVV.

This chain joins TRBV5-6 and TRBJ2-2, with TRBD1 matching 9 bases. J was trimmed by 5 bases and V by 6 bases; bases with no gene match: 8. The CDR3 covers 15 residues. Germline CDR1 SGHDT, CDR2 YYEEEE. The CDR3 region is CASTKQGAITGELFF. The DNA for the CDR3 is TGTGCCAGCACCAAACAGGGGGCAATTACCGGGGAGCTGTTTTTT.

The gene calls are TRBV19 and TRBJ2-7, with D perhaps matching TRBD2 (5 bases). CDR3 size: 15 residues. Germline V CDR1 and CDR2: LNHDA, SQIVND (reference sequence). V dropped 3 bases and J dropped 3 bases, with 15 bases sitting between them. The CDR3 DNA sequence: TGTGCCAGTAGTATCTACTCCTTCGGGATCTACGAGCAGTACTTC. This encodes CASSIYSFGIYEQYF. Drawing the rest from reference TRBV19 and TRBJ2-7, the complete variable domain is DGGITQSPKYLFRKEGQNVTLSCEQNLNHDAMYWYRQDPGQGLRLIYYSQIVNDFQKGDIAEGYSVSREKKESFPLTVTSAQKNPTAFYLCASSIYSFGIYEQYFGPGTRLTVT.